The TCR beta chain described here comes from a study of neurological immune-mediated disorders. 5'RACE with 10-nucleotide random UMIs generated the cDNA. TCRdb reprocessed the 5' RACE reads with MiXCR, giving one entry per CDR3 protein. The sample includes approximately 50,000 distinct CDR3 sequences, over 5.5% of them seen just once. The table lists this clonotype with many counts. The sorted libraries were prepared using about a million CD4+ or CD8+ T cells that had themselves been sorted. Germline CDR1 MNHNY, CDR2 SVGAGI (reference sequence). V was pared by 7 bases and J by 4 bases, with 16 bases between. This CDR3 is 15 amino acids long.

The source material was CD4+ T cells from blood. V gene TRBV6-6 combines with J gene TRBJ2-2; TRBD1 or TRBD2 may be the D gene (6 bases each). The sequence came from a woman aged 18-35 years with multiple sclerosis. The CDR3 spells CASNRGGTGTGELFF. The CDR3 nucleotides read TGTGCCAGCAACCGAGGGGGGACCGGCACCGGGGAGCTGTTTTTT.